This T cell receptor beta chain was sequenced in a study of beta chain features in type 1 diabetes. Study observations and caveats: cDNA sequencing could over-represent cells with high TCR expression. For TCRB rearrangement, an influence of HLA type remained unresolved here. PCR might favor shorter templates, but any such skew would affect patients and controls equally.

The length of the CDR3 is 15 residues. Germline CDR1 and CDR2: SGHTA and FQGNSA. Losses at the gene ends were 1 base for V and 4 bases for J; bases not matched to a gene: 4. The authors took one heparinised blood draw, averaging about 116 mL, from each donor. The sequenced template was cDNA made from the entire isolated RNA. Measured with immunoSEQ multiplex PCR; TCRdb has only the in-frame clones, and not every one. The data hold 130,000 to 150,000 clones, with under 60% observed a single time. Note on this clone: The antigen remains unidentified.

Sequencing input: Tregs from blood. The chain has TRBV7-2 and TRBJ2-1; 7 positions match TRBD2. The TCR comes from a man aged 18 to 30 in good health. The CDR3 protein is CASSLEGTTYNEQFF. In DNA, the CDR3 is TGTGCCAGCAGCTTAGAGGGGACTACTTACAATGAGCAGTTCTTC.